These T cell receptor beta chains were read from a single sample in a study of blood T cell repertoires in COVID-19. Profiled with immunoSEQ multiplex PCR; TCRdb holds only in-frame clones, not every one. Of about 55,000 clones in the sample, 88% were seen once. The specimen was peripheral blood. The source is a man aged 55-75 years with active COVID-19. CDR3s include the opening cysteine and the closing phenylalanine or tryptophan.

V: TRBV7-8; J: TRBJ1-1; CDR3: CASSLWRGAGLNTEAFF
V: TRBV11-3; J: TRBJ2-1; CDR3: CASSPLADNEQFF
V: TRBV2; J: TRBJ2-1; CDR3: CASNGLAGNNEQFF
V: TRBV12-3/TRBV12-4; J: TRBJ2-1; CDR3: CASSPLVTGEQFF
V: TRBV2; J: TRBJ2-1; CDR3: CASRSGFSYNEQFF
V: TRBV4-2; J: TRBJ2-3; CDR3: CASSQDTSGGSTDTQYF
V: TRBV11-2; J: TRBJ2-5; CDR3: CASSLTGLAGPFQETQYF
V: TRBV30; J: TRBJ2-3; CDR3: CAWSEGANPSTDTQYF
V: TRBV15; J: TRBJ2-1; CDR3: CATRDISGGSSYNEQFF
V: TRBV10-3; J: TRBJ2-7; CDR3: CAISGPGQGLYEQYF
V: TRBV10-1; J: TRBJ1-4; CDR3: CASRNKQGGQSEKLFF
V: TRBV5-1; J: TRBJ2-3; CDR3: CASSTGQPTDTQYF
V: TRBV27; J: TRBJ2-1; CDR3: CASSWSSGRARGTYNEQFF
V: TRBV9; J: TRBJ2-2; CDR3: CASSVVVGDTGELFF
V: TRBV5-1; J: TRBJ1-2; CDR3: CASGPSFLDRVTF
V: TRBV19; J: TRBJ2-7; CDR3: CASSTRHSGSYEQYF
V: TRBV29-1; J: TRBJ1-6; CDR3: CSVADRADSPLHF
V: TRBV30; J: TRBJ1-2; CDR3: CAWNSLGVHGYTF
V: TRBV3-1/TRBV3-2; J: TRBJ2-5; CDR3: CASSARKAGGWETQYF
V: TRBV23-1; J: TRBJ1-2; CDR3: CASAREGYGYTF
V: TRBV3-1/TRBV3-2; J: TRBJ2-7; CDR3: CASSQEGWEGRHYEQYF
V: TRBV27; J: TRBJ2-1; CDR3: CASSLVAGGRPNEQFF
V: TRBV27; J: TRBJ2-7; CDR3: CASSLMTGAYEQYF
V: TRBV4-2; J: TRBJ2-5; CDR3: CASSQGEPQGWETQYF
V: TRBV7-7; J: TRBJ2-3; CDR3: CASSLTIAHTDTQYF
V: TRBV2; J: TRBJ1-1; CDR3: CASSDEIEAFF
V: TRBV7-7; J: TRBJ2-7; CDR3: CASSAGQGATYEQYF
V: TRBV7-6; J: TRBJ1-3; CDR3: CASSSRGGPNSGNTIYF
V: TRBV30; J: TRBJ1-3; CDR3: CAWRVGRESSGNTIYF
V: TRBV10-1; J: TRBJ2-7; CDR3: CASSDSPGTGSEQYF
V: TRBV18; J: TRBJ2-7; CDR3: CASSLGGSSYEQYF
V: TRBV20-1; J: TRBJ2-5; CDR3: CSATDQGETQYF
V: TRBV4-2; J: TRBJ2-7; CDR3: CASSQGFGTAYEQYF
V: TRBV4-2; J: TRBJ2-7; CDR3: CASSQDPGEAHEQYF
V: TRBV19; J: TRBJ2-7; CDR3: CATSDRVQGEQYF
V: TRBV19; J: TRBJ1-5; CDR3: CASSIGQGGNQPQHF
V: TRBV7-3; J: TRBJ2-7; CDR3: CASSLGQTYGEQYF
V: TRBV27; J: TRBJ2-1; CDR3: CASSLDRAKTYNEQFF
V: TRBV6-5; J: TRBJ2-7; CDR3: CASSPDYYSYEQYF
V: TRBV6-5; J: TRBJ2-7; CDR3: CASSPSGTDYEQYF
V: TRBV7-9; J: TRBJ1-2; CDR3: CASSFLSGTASYGYTF
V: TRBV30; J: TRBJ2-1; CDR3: CAWSRSGQYNEQFF
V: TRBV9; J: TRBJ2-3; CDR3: CASSPQVVTDTQYF
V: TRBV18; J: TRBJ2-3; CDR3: CASSPVGADTQYF
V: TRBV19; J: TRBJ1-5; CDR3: CASSIGLEGPQHF
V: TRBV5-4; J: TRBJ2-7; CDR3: CASSLAQAAYEQYF
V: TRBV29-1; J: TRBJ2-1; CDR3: CSVEVGRENNEQFF
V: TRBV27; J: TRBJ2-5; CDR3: CASRETQYF